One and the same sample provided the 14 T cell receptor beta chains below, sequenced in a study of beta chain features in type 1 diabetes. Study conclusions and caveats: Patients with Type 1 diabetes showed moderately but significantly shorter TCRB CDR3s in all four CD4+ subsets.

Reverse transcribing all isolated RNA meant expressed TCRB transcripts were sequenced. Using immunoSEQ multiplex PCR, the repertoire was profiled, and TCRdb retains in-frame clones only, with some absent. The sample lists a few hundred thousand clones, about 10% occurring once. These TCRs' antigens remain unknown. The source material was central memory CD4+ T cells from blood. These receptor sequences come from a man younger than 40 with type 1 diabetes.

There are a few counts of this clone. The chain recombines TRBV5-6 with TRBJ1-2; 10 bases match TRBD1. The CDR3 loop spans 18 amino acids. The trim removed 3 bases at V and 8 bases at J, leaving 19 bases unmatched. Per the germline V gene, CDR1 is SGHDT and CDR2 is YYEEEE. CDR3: CASSYKLGTGVRMSGYTF. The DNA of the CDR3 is TGTGCCAGCAGCTATAAACTAGGGACAGGGGTACGGATGAGCGGCTACACCTTC.

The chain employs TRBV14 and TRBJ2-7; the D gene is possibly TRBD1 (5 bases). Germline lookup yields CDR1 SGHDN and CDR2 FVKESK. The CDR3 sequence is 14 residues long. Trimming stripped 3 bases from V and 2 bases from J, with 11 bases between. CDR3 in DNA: TGTGCCAGCAGCCACCTGACAGAGACCTACGAGCAGTACTTC. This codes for CASSHLTETYEQYF.

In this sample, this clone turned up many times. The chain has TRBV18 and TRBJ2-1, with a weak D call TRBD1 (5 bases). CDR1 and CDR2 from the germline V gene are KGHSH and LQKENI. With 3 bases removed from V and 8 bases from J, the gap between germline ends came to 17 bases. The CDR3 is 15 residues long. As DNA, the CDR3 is TGTGCCAGCTCACCCGACCAGGGAAGCGTAGATGAGCAGTTCTTC. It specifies CASSPDQGSVDEQFF.

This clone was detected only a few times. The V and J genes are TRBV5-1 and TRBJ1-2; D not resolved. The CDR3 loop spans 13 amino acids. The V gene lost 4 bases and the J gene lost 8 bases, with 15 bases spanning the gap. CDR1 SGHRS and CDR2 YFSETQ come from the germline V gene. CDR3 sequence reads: CASSQQVGLGYTF. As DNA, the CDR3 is TGCGCCAGCAGCCAGCAAGTCGGTCTGGGCTACACCTTC.

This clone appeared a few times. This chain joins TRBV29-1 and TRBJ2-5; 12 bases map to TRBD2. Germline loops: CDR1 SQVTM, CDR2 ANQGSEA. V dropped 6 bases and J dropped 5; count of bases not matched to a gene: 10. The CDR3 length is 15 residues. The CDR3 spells CSVGLAGGPLETQYF. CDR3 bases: TGCAGCGTGGGTCTAGCGGGAGGGCCCCTGGAGACCCAGTACTTC.

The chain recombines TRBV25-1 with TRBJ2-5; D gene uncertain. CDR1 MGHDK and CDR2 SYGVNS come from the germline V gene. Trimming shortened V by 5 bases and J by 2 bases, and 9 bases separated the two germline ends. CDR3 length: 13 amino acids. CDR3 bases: TGTGCCAGCAGTTTCTCCCCTCAAGAGACCCAGTACTTC. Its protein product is CASSFSPQETQYF.

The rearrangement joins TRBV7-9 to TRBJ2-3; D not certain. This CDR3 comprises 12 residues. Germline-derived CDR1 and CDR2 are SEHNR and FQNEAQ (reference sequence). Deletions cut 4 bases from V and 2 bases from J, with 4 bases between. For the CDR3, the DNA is TGTGCCAGCAGCTCCCTCACAGATACGCAGTATTTT. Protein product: CASSSLTDTQYF. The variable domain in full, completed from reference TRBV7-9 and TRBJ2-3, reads DTGVSQNPRHKITKRGQNVTFRCDPISEHNRLYWYRQTLGQGPEFLTYFQNEAQLEKSRLLSDRFSAERPKGSFSTLEIQRTEQGDSAMYLCASSSLTDTQYFGPGTRLTVL.

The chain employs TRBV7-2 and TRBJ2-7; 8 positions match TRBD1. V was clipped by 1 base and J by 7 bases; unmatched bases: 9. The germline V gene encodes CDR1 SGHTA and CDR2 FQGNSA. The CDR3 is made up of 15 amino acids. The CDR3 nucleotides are TGTGCCAGCAGCTTAGACGGACAGGGTATAAGAGAGCAGTACTTC. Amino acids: CASSLDGQGIREQYF.

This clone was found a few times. This chain's CDR3 is CASSQGFTYGYTF. For the CDR3, the DNA is TGTGCCAGCAGCCAAGGGTTTACCTATGGCTACACCTTC. The J gene is TRBJ1-2, the V gene TRBV14, with D unresolved. V shed 1 base and J shed 4 bases, with 7 bases lying between them. CDR3 size: 13 residues. CDR1 and CDR2 (germline): SGHDN, FVKESK. Looking up the rest from reference TRBV14 and TRBJ1-2 gives the full variable domain: EAGVTQFPSHSVIEKGQTVTLRCDPISGHDNLYWYRRVMGKEIKFLLHFVKESKQDESGMPNNRFLAERTGGTYSTLKVQPAELEDSGVYFCASSQGFTYGYTFGSGTRLTVV.

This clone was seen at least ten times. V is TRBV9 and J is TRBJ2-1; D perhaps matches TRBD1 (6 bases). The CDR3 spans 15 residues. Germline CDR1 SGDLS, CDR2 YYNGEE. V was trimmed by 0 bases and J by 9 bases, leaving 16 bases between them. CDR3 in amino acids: CASSVDAGEVGEQFF. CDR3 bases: TGTGCCAGCAGCGTAGATGCAGGGGAAGTCGGTGAGCAGTTCTTC.

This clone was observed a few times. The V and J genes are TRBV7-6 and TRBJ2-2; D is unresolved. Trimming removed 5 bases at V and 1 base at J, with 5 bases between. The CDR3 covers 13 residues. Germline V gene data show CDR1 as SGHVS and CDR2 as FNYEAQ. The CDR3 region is CASSAQNTGELFF. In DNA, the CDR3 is TGTGCCAGCAGCGCCCAGAACACCGGGGAGCTGTTTTTT. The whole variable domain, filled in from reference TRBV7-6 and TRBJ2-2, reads GAGVSQSPRYKVTKRGQDVALRCDPISGHVSLYWYRQALGQGPEFLTYFNYEAQQDKSGLPNDRFSAERPEGSISTLTIQRTEQRDSAMYRCASSAQNTGELFFGEGSRLTVL.

The CDR3: CAIRKTGQHSGANVLTF. The DNA for the CDR3 is TGTGCCATCAGGAAAACGGGACAACACTCTGGGGCCAACGTCCTGACTTTC. The chain uses TRBV10-3 and TRBJ2-6, with D possibly TRBD1 on 6 matching bases. V was pared by 6 bases and J by 0 bases, with 15 bases between. The CDR3 totals 17 residues. Per the germline V gene, CDR1 is ENHRY and CDR2 is SYGVKD.

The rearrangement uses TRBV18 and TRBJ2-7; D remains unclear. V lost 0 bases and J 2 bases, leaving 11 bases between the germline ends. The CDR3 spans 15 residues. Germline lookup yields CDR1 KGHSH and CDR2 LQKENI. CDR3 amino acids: CASSPPSLPTYEQYF. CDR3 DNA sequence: TGTGCCAGCTCACCACCATCTCTTCCGACCTACGAGCAGTACTTC.

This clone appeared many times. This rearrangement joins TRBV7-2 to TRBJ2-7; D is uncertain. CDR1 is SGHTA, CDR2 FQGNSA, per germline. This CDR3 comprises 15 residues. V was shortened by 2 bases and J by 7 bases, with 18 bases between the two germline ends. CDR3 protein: CASSLRLETTGEQYF. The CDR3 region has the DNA TGTGCCAGCAGCTTAAGGCTAGAAACCACTGGGGAGCAGTACTTC. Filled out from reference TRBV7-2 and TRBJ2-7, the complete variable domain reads GAGVSQSPSNKVTEKGKDVELRCDPISGHTALYWYRQSLGQGLEFLIYFQGNSAPDKSGLPSDRFSAERTGGSVSTLTIQRTQQEDSAVYLCASSLRLETTGEQYFGPGTRLTVT.